The clone carrying this T cell receptor (beta chain) was seen ten or more times. Through Arm-PCR of CDR3 regions and iRepertoire HTBI primers, TCR beta libraries were built. TCRdb reprocessed the multiplex PCR reads via MiXCR and lists one record per CDR3 protein. The sample includes about 440,000 distinct CDR3 sequences, about a sixth of them seen just once. Time point in this sample: newly diagnosed GD, antithyroid drugs for less than 3 months. After RNA was extracted from PBMCs, the TCR library was made from it. This sample is drawn from a study of regulatory T cells in long-lasting Graves disease. These sequences were also reported in another study, on T cells in Graves' hyperthyroidism and ophthalmopathy. That study reports: An absence of ophthalmopathy progression within 18 months meant stable Graves' hyperthyroidism. A patient was excluded if there was uncontrolled infection, other autoimmune disease, pregnancy or lactation.

The TCR sequence derives from a woman aged 25-40 years with Graves disease. The specimen was peripheral blood mononuclear cells (PBMCs), collected at new diagnosis, from a patient treated with antithyroid drugs.

The CDR3 sequence: CASSQDLLGDEQFF. The CDR3 DNA follows: TGTGCCAGCAGCCAAGATCTCCTAGGCGATGAGCAGTTCTTC. The chain joins TRBV3-1 to TRBJ2-1, with D unclear. Trimming pared 0 bases from V and 8 bases from J, leaving 11 bases between. The CDR3 consists of 14 residues. Germline CDR1 reads LGHDT; CDR2 reads YNNKEL (reference sequence).